One and the same sample provided the 27 T cell receptor beta chains below, sequenced in a study of T cell repertoires in ileal Crohn's disease. Sequenced by immunoSEQ multiplex PCR; TCRdb stores in-frame clones only, minus some. In the table there are about 10,000 clones, around 72% of which are singletons. Time point given: neoterminal ileum biopsy at postoperative endoscopy, about 6 months after surgery. The sample comprised ileal tissue. The origin of the receptors is an adult with Crohn's disease.

This chain joins TRBV6-5 and TRBJ1-3; unclear D gene. Germline V gene lookup returns CDR1 MNHEY and CDR2 SVGAGI. Trimming took 0 bases from V and 1 from J, leaving 4 bases between them. The CDR3 runs 14 residues. The CDR3 DNA is TGTGCCAGCAGTTACTCGCGATCTGGAAACACCATATATTTT. It translates to CASSYSRSGNTIYF.

This chain joins TRBV7-9 and TRBJ2-1, with TRBD1 matching 7 bases. This CDR3 has 14 residues. Germline V gene data show CDR1 as SEHNR and CDR2 as FQNEAQ (reference sequence). V lost 0 bases and J lost 7; bases outside the gene matches: 3. This CDR3 is CASSLAGQKNEQFF. DNA for the CDR3: TGTGCCAGCAGCTTAGCGGGACAGAAAAATGAGCAGTTCTTC.

The chain joins TRBV6-5 to TRBJ1-3; D remains unclear. The CDR3 loop spans 16 amino acids. Between the trimmed V and J ends, which lost 0 bases and 1 base, there was a span of 10 bases. CDR1 is MNHEY, CDR2 SVGAGI, per germline. CDR3: CASSYSPGGSGNTIYF. CDR3 DNA: TGTGCCAGCAGTTACTCGCCCGGAGGTTCTGGAAACACCATATATTTT.

V gene TRBV27 combines with J gene TRBJ2-3; D may be TRBD2 (6 bases). Trimming removed 3 bases at V and 2 bases at J, with 12 bases between. This CDR3 comprises 15 residues. Germline V gives CDR1 MNHEY, CDR2 SMNVEV (reference sequence). The CDR3 reads CASSFGSPNTDTQYF. The CDR3 DNA follows: TGTGCCAGCAGTTTCGGGAGCCCGAACACAGATACGCAGTATTTT.

This clone appeared once. This sequence joins TRBV5-1 and TRBJ2-7, with 8 nucleotides matching TRBD1. There are 14 residues in the CDR3. The germline V gene has CDR1 SGHRS and CDR2 YFSETQ. Unmatched junction bases numbered 8, after V lost 2 bases and J lost 7 bases. The CDR3 region is CASSLRQGAQEQYF. CDR3 nucleotides: TGCGCCAGCAGCTTAAGGCAGGGGGCGCAGGAGCAGTACTTC.

The chain joins TRBV7-2 to TRBJ2-3; possible D gene TRBD2, 6 bases. Germline CDR1 and CDR2: SGHTA and FQGNSA. CDR3 length: 15 amino acids. V gave up 2 bases and J gave up 3 bases, with 12 bases separating them. CDR3 sequence reads: CASSLWRDGTDTQYF. The CDR3 DNA is TGTGCCAGCAGCTTATGGAGGGATGGGACAGATACGCAGTATTTT.

This clone was picked up one time. The chain links TRBV2 to TRBJ2-2; D might be TRBD1 (5 bases). With 4 bases removed from V and 0 bases from J, the gap between germline ends came to 12 bases. This CDR3 contains 16 residues. Germline V CDR1 and CDR2: SNHLY, FYNNEI. The CDR3 DNA follows: TGTGCCAGCAGTGTGTCCGGACATACGAACACCGGGGAGCTGTTTTTT. Residues: CASSVSGHTNTGELFF.

The genes are TRBV29-1 and TRBJ2-3; tentative D call: TRBD2 (5 bases). The germline V and J ends were trimmed by 6 bases and 4 bases, with 14 bases remaining between them. The CDR3 totals 13 residues. Per the germline V gene, CDR1 is SQVTM and CDR2 is ANQGSEA. The chain's CDR3 is CSVGGGSADTQYF. The CDR3 DNA reads as TGCAGCGTAGGTGGTGGGAGCGCAGATACGCAGTATTTT.

The gene calls are TRBV4-3 and TRBJ1-2; TRBD1 aligns across 8 bases. V trimming: 5 bases; J trimming: 4 bases; junction bases outside the gene matches: 9. In germline, CDR1 is LGHNA, CDR2 YSLEER. The CDR3 runs to 15 residues. The CDR3 DNA sequence: TGCGCCAGCAGCTTAAGGACAGGGACAGTCTATGGCTACACCTTC. Translating it yields CASSLRTGTVYGYTF.

V and J are TRBV4-3 and TRBJ2-3; D unresolved. V was clipped by 4 bases and J by 2 bases, with 16 bases between them. The CDR3 runs to 16 residues. In germline, CDR1 is LGHNA, CDR2 YSLEER. DNA for the CDR3: TGCGCCAGCAGCCCGAACTCGGCGGAGAACACAGATACGCAGTATTTT. This encodes CASSPNSAENTDTQYF.

The chain recombines TRBV11-3 with TRBJ2-3, with 13 bases identical to TRBD2. V was pared by 4 bases and J by 2 bases, with 3 bases of the junction left unmatched. This CDR3 region has 16 residues. Per the germline V gene, CDR1 is SGHNT and CDR2 is YENEEA. This chain's CDR3 is CASSSGTSGATDTQYF. The CDR3 nucleotides are TGTGCCAGCAGCTCCGGGACTAGCGGGGCCACAGATACGCAGTATTTT.

The chain uses TRBV9 and TRBJ2-2; 8 positions agree with TRBD1. The CDR3 sequence is 16 residues long. Germline CDR1 SGDLS, CDR2 YYNGEE. V dropped 4 bases and J dropped 6; count of bases not matched to a gene: 11. The CDR3 sequence: CASSRRQGSYSGELFF. CDR3 bases: TGTGCCAGCAGCAGAAGACAGGGGAGCTACTCCGGGGAGCTGTTTTTT.

The CDR3 coding sequence is TGCGCCAGCAGCTCGGGACAGGGCTATGGCTACACCTTC. Residues: CASSSGQGYGYTF. The V gene is TRBV5-1, the J gene TRBJ1-2; 9 nucleotides agree with TRBD1. The V gene end was trimmed by 3 bases and the J gene end by 4 bases; junction bases not matched to a gene: 1. The CDR3 runs 13 residues. The germline V gene encodes CDR1 SGHRS and CDR2 YFSETQ.

The gene calls are TRBV5-1 and TRBJ2-1; D is unclear. Germline V lookup: CDR1 SGHRS, CDR2 YFSETQ. V lost 4 bases and J 2 bases, leaving 16 bases between the germline ends. The CDR3 covers 16 residues. For the CDR3, the DNA is TGCGCCAGCAGCCGACCCGAACTAATCCCCTACAATGAGCAGTTCTTC. Translating it yields CASSRPELIPYNEQFF.

V gene TRBV7-2 combines with J gene TRBJ1-2, with TRBD1 matching over 8 bases. This CDR3 contains 15 residues. Germline CDR1 SGHTA, CDR2 FQGNSA. V shed 1 base, J shed 7 bases, and the junction held 8 bases outside the gene matches. The CDR3 DNA reads TGTGCCAGCAGCTTAGGACAGGGGCATATGGGTGGCTACACCTTC. Protein sequence: CASSLGQGHMGGYTF.

V and J are TRBV5-1 and TRBJ2-7, with D uncertain. The CDR3 totals 12 residues. Germline CDR1 reads SGHRS; CDR2 reads YFSETQ. Trimming took off 2 bases at V and 5 bases at J, with 8 bases between the two ends. The CDR3 DNA follows: TGCGCCAGCAGCTTTATATCCGACGAGCAGTACTTC. It encodes CASSFISDEQYF.

This clone is labeled medium-sized (0.01 to 0.1%). V and J are TRBV6-1 and TRBJ2-3, with D possibly being TRBD1 (6 bases). Germline CDR1 MNHNS, CDR2 SASEGT. V lost 1 base to trimming and J lost 4 bases, with 9 bases between them. The CDR3 extends over 14 amino acids. The DNA for the CDR3 is TGTGCCAGCAGTGAAGGCCAGGGGTCAGATACGCAGTATTTT. Residues: CASSEGQGSDTQYF.

This chain uses TRBV2 with TRBJ2-3, with 8 nucleotides matching TRBD1. Germline V gene sequence: CDR1 SNHLY, CDR2 FYNNEI. The CDR3 runs to 15 residues. V gave up 4 bases and J gave up 5 bases; unmatched junction bases: 8. The CDR3 sequence is CASSVSGGAEDTQYF. The CDR3 DNA sequence: TGTGCCAGCAGTGTATCAGGGGGCGCGGAAGATACGCAGTATTTT.

This clone came up a few times. The rearrangement joins TRBV6-1 to TRBJ2-7, with 11 bases matching TRBD2. The junction had 9 bases not matched to a gene; V was cut back by 9 bases and J by 2 bases. Germline V lookup: CDR1 MNHNS, CDR2 SASEGT. The length of the CDR3 is 15 residues. This CDR3 reads CASKKSSGGTYEQYF. Written as DNA, the CDR3 is TGTGCCAGTAAAAAATCTAGCGGGGGGACCTACGAGCAGTACTTC.

The rearrangement links TRBV27 to TRBJ2-7; perhaps TRBD2 as D (5 bases). Trimming removed 6 bases at V and 3 bases at J, with 18 bases between. CDR1 is MNHEY and CDR2 is SMNVEV in the germline V gene (reference sequence). The CDR3 loop spans 15 amino acids. The CDR3 here is CASSYKSGPNYEQYF. The CDR3 coding sequence is TGTGCCAGCAGCTATAAAAGCGGACCGAACTACGAGCAGTACTTC.

The V and J genes are TRBV7-2 and TRBJ2-7; no reliable D call. Germline-derived CDR1 and CDR2 are SGHTA and FQGNSA. The V and J ends lost 4 bases and 0 bases respectively, with 13 bases between them. The CDR3 is made up of 15 amino acids. The CDR3 region is CASSYVGDPSYEQYF. CDR3 coding DNA: TGTGCCAGCAGCTATGTTGGAGACCCCTCCTACGAGCAGTACTTC. The full variable domain, with the rest looked up from reference TRBV7-2 and TRBJ2-7, is GAGVSQSPSNKVTEKGKDVELRCDPISGHTALYWYRQSLGQGLEFLIYFQGNSAPDKSGLPSDRFSAERTGGSVSTLTIQRTQQEDSAVYLCASSYVGDPSYEQYFGPGTRLTVT.

The rearrangement joins TRBV14 to TRBJ2-5; D unresolved. The CDR3 length is 12 residues. V was cut by 2 bases and J by 5 bases, with 6 bases left in between. Germline assignment: CDR1 SGHDN and CDR2 FVKESK. CDR3 coding DNA: TGTGCCAGCAGCCAATCGCGGGAGACCCAGTACTTC. Protein product: CASSQSRETQYF.

This sequence joins TRBV11-2 and TRBJ2-7, with unresolved D. The germline CDR1 and CDR2 sequences are SGHAT and FQNNGV. This CDR3 contains 14 residues. The V and J ends lost 3 bases and 3 bases respectively, with 12 bases between them. This CDR3 reads CASSFLNRHYEQYF. The CDR3 DNA sequence: TGTGCCAGCAGCTTTCTGAATAGACACTACGAGCAGTACTTC.

In this sample, this clone turned up once. The chain combines TRBV27 with TRBJ1-1; D unresolved. V was pared by 3 bases and J by 1 base, with 9 bases between. Germline V gives CDR1 MNHEY, CDR2 SMNVEV (reference sequence). The CDR3 runs to 14 residues. The chain's CDR3 is CASSLSRGNTEAFF. The CDR3 DNA reads TGTGCCAGCAGTTTGTCACGGGGGAACACTGAAGCTTTCTTT.

This clone appeared a single time. The CDR3 nucleotides are TGTGCCAGCTCACGTGGTCTAGCGGAGACCCAGTACTTC. Amino acids: CASSRGLAETQYF. This chain connects TRBV18 to TRBJ2-5, with a possible D match to TRBD2 (6 bases). The CDR3 is 13 amino acids. Germline CDR1 and CDR2: KGHSH and LQKENI. V gave up 4 bases and J gave up 5 bases, with 11 bases separating them.

CDR3 sequence: CASSITQGSTEAFF. DNA for the CDR3: TGTGCCAGCAGCATCACCCAGGGGAGCACTGAAGCTTTCTTT. The V and J genes are TRBV11-2 and TRBJ1-1, with D possibly matching TRBD1 (6 bases). The germline V gene has CDR1 SGHAT and CDR2 FQNNGV. This CDR3 is 14 amino acids long. Trimming removed 5 bases from V and 4 bases from J, with 14 bases in between.

This chain links TRBV4-3 with TRBJ2-1; D might be TRBD2 (6 bases). Trimming shortened V by 4 bases and J by 6 bases, and 13 bases separated the two germline ends. The CDR3 totals 14 residues. CDR1 LGHNA and CDR2 YSLEER come from the germline V gene. CDR3 nucleotide sequence: TGCGCCAGCAGCCCCCTCCGGGGGACCAATGAGCAGTTCTTC. As protein: CASSPLRGTNEQFF.